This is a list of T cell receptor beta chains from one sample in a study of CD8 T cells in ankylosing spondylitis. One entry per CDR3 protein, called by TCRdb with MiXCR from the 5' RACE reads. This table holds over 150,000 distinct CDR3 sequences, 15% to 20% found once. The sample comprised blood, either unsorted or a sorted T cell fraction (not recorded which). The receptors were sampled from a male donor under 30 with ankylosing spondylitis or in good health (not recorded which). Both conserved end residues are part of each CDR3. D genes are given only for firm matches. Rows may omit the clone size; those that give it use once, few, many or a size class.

CDR3nt: TGTGCCAGCAGCAAGACTAGCGGGAGAGGATATGAGCAGTTCTTC
CDR3aa: CASSKTSGRGYEQFF
v_gene: TRBV2
j_gene: TRBJ2-1
abundance: .
d_gene: TRBD2

CDR3nt: TGTGCCAGCAGCCCAGATGGTCTACATGGGACAACAGGACAGGGTACTGGCACAGATACGCAGTATTTT
CDR3aa: CASSPDGLHGTTGQGTGTDTQYF
v_gene: TRBV4-2
j_gene: TRBJ2-3
abundance: .
d_gene: TRBD1

CDR3nt: TGTGCCAGCAGCCAAGATCACGGGATTTCACCCCTCCACTTT
CDR3aa: CASSQDHGISPLHF
v_gene: TRBV14
j_gene: TRBJ1-6
abundance: many
d_gene: .

CDR3nt: TGTGCCAGCAGTTACGATGACCACAGGGCCCGCTACACCTTC
CDR3aa: CASSYDDHRARYTF
v_gene: TRBV6-2/TRBV6-3
j_gene: TRBJ1-2
abundance: many
d_gene: .

CDR3nt: TGTGCCAGCAGAGATGGGGATCTCTATGGCTACACCTTC
CDR3aa: CASRDGDLYGYTF
v_gene: TRBV7-9
j_gene: TRBJ1-2
abundance: .
d_gene: .

CDR3nt: TGTGCCAGTTGGGGGTTTCCGAATGAGCAGCTCTTC
CDR3aa: CASWGFPNEQLF
v_gene: TRBV19
j_gene: TRBJ2-1
abundance: .
d_gene: .

CDR3nt: TGCGCCAGCAGCCCCTGGGGACTCGCTGGGGTGGAGTTCTTC
CDR3aa: CASSPWGLAGVEFF
v_gene: TRBV4-1
j_gene: TRBJ2-1
abundance: many
d_gene: .

CDR3nt: TGTGCCAGCTCACCGGACCTCAATCAGCCCCAGCATTTT
CDR3aa: CASSPDLNQPQHF
v_gene: TRBV18
j_gene: TRBJ1-5
abundance: few
d_gene: .

CDR3nt: TGTGCCAGCAGCGAGACCGGGACAGCAACCTACGAGCAGTACTTC
CDR3aa: CASSETGTATYEQYF
v_gene: TRBV9
j_gene: TRBJ2-7
abundance: many
d_gene: TRBD1

CDR3nt: TGTGCCAGCAGTTCCGGGGGGAATGAGCAGTTCTTC
CDR3aa: CASSSGGNEQFF
v_gene: TRBV12-3/TRBV12-4
j_gene: TRBJ2-1
abundance: many
d_gene: TRBD2

CDR3nt: TGTGCCAGCAGCCAGCGGACGGGGGAGACCCAGTACTTC
CDR3aa: CASSQRTGETQYF
v_gene: TRBV7-2
j_gene: TRBJ2-5
abundance: many
d_gene: .

CDR3nt: TGTGCCAGCAGCCCCGGGGGCCGTCAGGGAGGTGCCTACAATGAGCAGTTCTTC
CDR3aa: CASSPGGRQGGAYNEQFF
v_gene: TRBV7-6
j_gene: TRBJ2-1
abundance: .
d_gene: .

CDR3nt: TGTGCCAGCAGCCAGTACGCCAACATCCTGAACAATGAGCAGTTCTTC
CDR3aa: CASSQYANILNNEQFF
v_gene: TRBV3-1
j_gene: TRBJ2-1
abundance: .
d_gene: .

CDR3nt: TGTGCCAGCAGCTTTCCGGATCAGCGGCCTAGCACAGATACGCAGTATTTT
CDR3aa: CASSFPDQRPSTDTQYF
v_gene: TRBV7-8
j_gene: TRBJ2-3
abundance: .
d_gene: .

CDR3nt: TGCAGCGTTGATGGGAGCGGTCCTAGCACAGATACGCAGTATTTT
CDR3aa: CSVDGSGPSTDTQYF
v_gene: TRBV29-1
j_gene: TRBJ2-3
abundance: many
d_gene: .

CDR3nt: TGTGCCATCAGTTCGGGACTAGAGGTGGGGGATGAGCAGTTCTTC
CDR3aa: CAISSGLEVGDEQFF
v_gene: TRBV10-3
j_gene: TRBJ2-1
abundance: many
d_gene: TRBD2

CDR3nt: TGTGCCAGCACCCGGGACATCGGGCAGGTTATTACGCAGTATTTT
CDR3aa: CASTRDIGQVITQYF
v_gene: TRBV2
j_gene: TRBJ2-3
abundance: .
d_gene: .